This entry concerns a single T cell receptor beta chain. The V end was cut by 2 bases, the J end by 3 bases, with 2 bases between. The CDR3 extends over 11 amino acids. Germline CDR1 reads DFQATT; CDR2 reads SNEGSKA (reference sequence). The data belong to a study of shared clonotypes between healthy human individuals. Clones were sequenced by immunoSEQ multiplex PCR, and TCRdb holds only the in-frame ones, with some missing. Of about 680,000 clones detected, about 74% appear once; the ten largest clones hold 1.5% to 2%. This TCR was recovered from a woman aged 25 to 39 in good health. The chain carries TRBV20-1 and TRBJ2-1; D gene unclear. Sequencing was carried out using memory CD4+ T cells sorted from blood. As for subset: CD45RA-negative fraction. The CDR3 reads CSARIYNEQFF. CDR3 sequence (DNA): TGCAGTGCTAGAATCTACAATGAGCAGTTCTTC.